This TCR beta chain was sequenced for a study of CD8+ T cells in alopecia areata. Treatment of the sample: oral pan-JAK inhibitor, 5-10 mg twice daily. Collected material from alopecia areata patients comprised lesional scalp punch biopsies and peripheral blood. Separation by sorting yielded CD4+ and CD8+ T cells from PBMCs. Concerning this clone: What it binds is unknown.

Findings of the study overall: In lesional scalp, particularly from alopecia totalis/universalis, clonality was higher than in normal scalp.

RNA, once extracted, was reverse transcribed into cDNA for use as the sequencing template. TCRdb's table, derived via immunoSEQ multiplex PCR, lists solely in-frame clones and lacks some. The sample yields about 200,000 clones, roughly 50% seen once. Sequences were derived from CD4+ T cells sorted from blood, sampled at week 24, from a patient treated with tofacitinib. The TCR comes from a human donor with alopecia areata.

The CDR3 loop reads CASSPGTGIQETQYF. The CDR3 DNA follows: TGTGCCAGCAGTCCAGGGACTGGGATCCAAGAGACCCAGTACTTC. The J gene is TRBJ2-5, the V gene TRBV6-5, with D possibly TRBD2 on 6 matching bases. The CDR3 spans 15 residues. Germline V gene data show CDR1 as MNHEY and CDR2 as SVGAGI. V lost 5 bases to trimming and J lost 1 base, with 14 bases between them.